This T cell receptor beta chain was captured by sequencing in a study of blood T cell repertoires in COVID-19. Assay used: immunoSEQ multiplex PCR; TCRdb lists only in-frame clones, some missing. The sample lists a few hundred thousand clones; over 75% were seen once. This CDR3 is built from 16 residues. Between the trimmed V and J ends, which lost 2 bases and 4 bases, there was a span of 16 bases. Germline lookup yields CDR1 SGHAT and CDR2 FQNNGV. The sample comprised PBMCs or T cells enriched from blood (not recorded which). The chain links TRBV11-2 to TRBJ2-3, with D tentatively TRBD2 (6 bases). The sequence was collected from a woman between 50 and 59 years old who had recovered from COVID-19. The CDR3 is CASSLLAPVSADTQYF. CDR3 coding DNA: TGTGCCAGCAGCTTACTAGCGCCCGTGAGCGCAGATACGCAGTATTTT.